This T cell receptor (beta chain) was captured by sequencing in a study of blood T cell repertoires in COVID-19. V was clipped by 6 bases and J by 4 bases; unmatched bases: 5. CDR3 size: 14 residues. CDR1 is SQVTM and CDR2 is ANQGSEA in the germline V gene. Sequenced by immunoSEQ multiplex PCR; TCRdb stores in-frame clones only, minus some. The sample comprises 150,000 to 180,000 clones, 80% to 90% of which are singletons, and around 14% rests with the top ten. Material: peripheral blood. J is TRBJ2-2 and V is TRBV29-1; 10 positions agree with TRBD2. The receptor comes from a woman in her thirties or forties with acute or convalescent COVID-19. The CDR3 here is CSVKREGPTGELFF. The CDR3 DNA reads as TGCAGCGTAAAGCGGGAGGGCCCCACCGGGGAGCTGTTTTTT.